Listed below are T cell receptor beta chains from one sample, sequenced in a study of beta chain features in type 1 diabetes. Clones were sequenced by immunoSEQ multiplex PCR, and TCRdb holds only the in-frame ones, with some missing. The sample holds almost 350,000 clones, less than 10% seen once. Sample: central memory CD4+ T cells from blood. The receptor set was obtained from a woman under 30 in good health. The CDR3 runs from the conserved cysteine through the conserved F or W. A D gene is named only where the DNA matches it firmly. Not all rows give a size; the values are once, few, many and, for expanded clones, a class.

J gene | V gene | clone size | D gene | CDR3 DNA | CDR3 protein
TRBJ2-7 | TRBV4-2 | few | TRBD2 | TGTGCCAGCAGCCCTAGCGGCTCCTACGAGCAGTACTTC | CASSPSGSYEQYF
TRBJ2-7 | TRBV2 | few | NA | TGTGCCAGCAGGGGTCAGGGGCCCGAGCAGTACTTC | CASRGQGPEQYF
TRBJ2-7 | TRBV10-3 | many | TRBD1 | TGTGCCACCAAGGACAGGGCTGGCAACGAGCAGTACTTC | CATKDRAGNEQYF
TRBJ2-1 | TRBV10-3 | many | NA | TGTGCCATCGCCGACAGGCTTGAGCAGTTCTTC | CAIADRLEQFF
TRBJ2-3 | TRBV7-6 | NA | NA | TGTGCCAGCAGCTTAGGTTGGGGCACAGGAGTGGGCACAGATACGCAGTATTTT | CASSLGWGTGVGTDTQYF
TRBJ1-1 | TRBV29-1 | few | NA | TGCAGCGTTGAAGTCGGACAGAACACTGAAGCTTTCTTT | CSVEVGQNTEAFF
TRBJ2-3 | TRBV9 | NA | NA | TGTGCCAGCAGTCCCCCCGGGACAACCACAGATACGCAGTATTTT | CASSPPGTTTDTQYF
TRBJ1-4 | TRBV9 | NA | NA | TGTGCCAGCAGCGGATCGCCTGCAACTAATGAAAAACTGTTTTTT | CASSGSPATNEKLFF
TRBJ2-1 | TRBV2 | many | NA | TGTGCCAGCAGTGAAGAGCGGGTCGGGGAGTCCTACAATGAGCAGTTCTTC | CASSEERVGESYNEQFF
TRBJ1-5 | TRBV6-6 | NA | NA | TGTGCCAGCAGCCGTCAGGTATCCAATCAGCCCCAGCATTTT | CASSRQVSNQPQHF
TRBJ2-2 | TRBV6-5 | NA | NA | TGTGCCAGCAGTTACTCGATTTATATTAGCACCGGGGAGCTGTTTTTT | CASSYSIYISTGELFF
TRBJ2-1 | TRBV6-5 | NA | TRBD1 | TGTGCCAGCAGTTACGGACAGGGAAGGCAGTTCTTC | CASSYGQGRQFF
TRBJ2-2 | TRBV10-2 | NA | NA | TGCGCCAGCAGTGAGTCCACAGGGTACACCGGGGAGCTGTTTTTT | CASSESTGYTGELFF
TRBJ2-6 | TRBV2 | NA | TRBD2 | TGTGCCAGCAGGCGGGAGATGACCTCTGGGGCCAACGTCCTGACTTTC | CASRREMTSGANVLTF
TRBJ2-7 | TRBV14 | few | NA | TGTGCCAGCAGCCAACAGCTAGGAGCACGGGCCGAGCAGTACTTC | CASSQQLGARAEQYF
TRBJ2-5 | TRBV7-6 | few | TRBD1 | TGTGCCAGCAGCTTAGGCCCACAGGGGGCTGAGACCCAGTACTTC | CASSLGPQGAETQYF
TRBJ1-4 | TRBV2 | NA | TRBD1 | TGTGCCAGCAGGCCGTTGGGACAGGGTAATGAAAAACTGTTTTTT | CASRPLGQGNEKLFF
TRBJ2-7 | TRBV7-2 | many | NA | TGTGCCAGCAGCTTTTCTCTCGAACGGTACGAGCAGTACTTC | CASSFSLERYEQYF
TRBJ1-1 | TRBV7-9 | NA | NA | TGTGCCAGCAGCCTCCCCCTAGGGCGGGGTATGAACACTGAAGCTTTCTTT | CASSLPLGRGMNTEAFF
TRBJ1-2 | TRBV25-1 | NA | TRBD1 | TGTGCCAGCAGTACCCACGGGACAGTCTCTGACTACACCTTC | CASSTHGTVSDYTF
TRBJ1-2 | TRBV28 | many | TRBD1 | TGTGCCAGCAGGACAGGGATGGATGGCTACACCTTC | CASRTGMDGYTF
TRBJ2-5 | TRBV15 | NA | TRBD1 | TGTGCCACCAGCAGAGATGGGGGGACAGGCCAAGAGACCCAGTACTTC | CATSRDGGTGQETQYF
TRBJ2-1 | TRBV6-5 | NA | NA | TGTGCTTCGGGACAATTCAATGAGCAGTTCTTC | CASGQFNEQFF
TRBJ2-3 | TRBV5-1 | NA | TRBD2 | TGCGCCAGCAGCTTGGTAGTCGGGACTACAATCCCCACAGATACGCAGTATTTT | CASSLVVGTTIPTDTQYF
TRBJ2-5 | TRBV30 | few | NA | TGTGCCTGGACCGTAGGGGGGTCAGGTAGAATATTAGAGACCCAGTACTTC | CAWTVGGSGRILETQYF
TRBJ2-5 | TRBV6-5 | NA | TRBD2 | TGTGCCAGCAAATGGGGAGGGGCTGCGGAGACCCAGTACTTC | CASKWGGAAETQYF
TRBJ2-2 | TRBV6-5 | once | TRBD1 | TGTGCCAGCAGTTACCATTTGACAGGGGTCACCGGGGAGCTGTTTTTT | CASSYHLTGVTGELFF
TRBJ2-3 | TRBV6-5 | NA | TRBD1 | TGTGCCAGCAAACAGGGGCAGAGCACAGATACGCAGTATTTT | CASKQGQSTDTQYF
TRBJ2-7 | TRBV4-3 | few | TRBD1 | TGCGCCAGCAGCCAAGGACCGACAGGGACCTACGAGCAGTACTTC | CASSQGPTGTYEQYF
TRBJ2-2 | TRBV7-2 | many | NA | TGTGCCAGCAGCCCGCGGACCACCGGGGAGCTGTTTTTT | CASSPRTTGELFF
TRBJ1-4 | TRBV5-6 | NA | NA | TGTGCCAGCAGCTTAATAGGACGGGAAAAACTGTTTTTT | CASSLIGREKLFF
TRBJ2-1 | TRBV1 | NA | NA | TGCACCAGCAGCCTGGGACAGGGTAGAAATGAGCAGTTCTTC | CTSSLGQGRNEQFF
TRBJ1-5 | TRBV11-2 | NA | NA | TGTGCCAGCAGCTTAGATCCAGGCCAGCCCCAGCATTTT | CASSLDPGQPQHF
TRBJ2-5 | TRBV4-3 | few | TRBD2 | TGCGCCAGCAGCCAAGGTTTGGCGGGAGGAGAGACCCAGTACTTC | CASSQGLAGGETQYF
TRBJ1-3 | TRBV29-1 | NA | TRBD1 | TGCAGCGTTGGGGGACAGGGGAATGGAAACACCATATATTTT | CSVGGQGNGNTIYF